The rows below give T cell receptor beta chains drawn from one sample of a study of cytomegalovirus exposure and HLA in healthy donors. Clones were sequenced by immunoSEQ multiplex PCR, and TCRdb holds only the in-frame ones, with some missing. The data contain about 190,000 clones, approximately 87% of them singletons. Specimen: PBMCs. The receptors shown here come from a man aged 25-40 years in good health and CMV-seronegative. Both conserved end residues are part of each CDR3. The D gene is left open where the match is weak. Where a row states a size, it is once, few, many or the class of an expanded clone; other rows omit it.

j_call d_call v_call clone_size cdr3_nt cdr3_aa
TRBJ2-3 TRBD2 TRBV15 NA TGTGCCACCAGCACCGAAGGGGGACTAGCGTTCACAGATACGCAGTATTTT CATSTEGGLAFTDTQYF
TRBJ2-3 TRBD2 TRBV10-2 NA TGCGCCAGCAGTGAGTTTGGGCGGGGGGGGAGCACAGATACGCAGTATTTT CASSEFGRGGSTDTQYF
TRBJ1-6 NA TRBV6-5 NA TGTGCCAGCAGCCGGGATGGTAATTCACCCCTCCACTTT CASSRDGNSPLHF
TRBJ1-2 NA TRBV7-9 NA TGTGCCAGCAGCTTAGCAGAGTTTAACTATGGCTACACCTTC CASSLAEFNYGYTF
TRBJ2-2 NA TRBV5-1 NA TGCGCCAGCAGCTTGGTAGGGGGAGTAGTGACCGGGGAGCTGTTTTTT CASSLVGGVVTGELFF
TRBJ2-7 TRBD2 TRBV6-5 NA TGTGCCAGCAGTCGCGCTAGCGGGGCGTCCTACGAGCAGTACTTC CASSRASGASYEQYF
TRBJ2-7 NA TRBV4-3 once TGCGCCAGCAGCCAAGAGCGGGGTCCCTACGAGCAGTACTTC CASSQERGPYEQYF
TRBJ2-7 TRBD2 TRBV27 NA TGTGCCAGCAGTCCCCCTAGCGGGGCCCGCCCCTACGAGCAGTACTTC CASSPPSGARPYEQYF
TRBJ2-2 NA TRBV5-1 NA TGCGCCAGCAGCTTGATACCCGGGTTTAGCACCGGGGAGCTGTTTTTT CASSLIPGFSTGELFF
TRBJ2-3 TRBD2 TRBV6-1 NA TGTGCCACCTCGCTAGCGGGGGGCACAGATACGCAGTATTTT CATSLAGGTDTQYF
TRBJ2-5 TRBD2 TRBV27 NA TGTGCCAGCAGTATAGCGGGAGGAGGTACCCAGTACTTC CASSIAGGGTQYF
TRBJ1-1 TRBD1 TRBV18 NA TGTGCCAGCTCCCGACAGGGACAAAACACTGAAGCTTTCTTT CASSRQGQNTEAFF
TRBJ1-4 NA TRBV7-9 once TGTGCCAGCAGCTTTGGGGGCCTCAGTGAAAAACTGTTTTTT CASSFGGLSEKLFF
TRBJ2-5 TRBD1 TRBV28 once TGTGCCAGCAGTTTTTGGGCAGGGGGAGAGGAGACCCAGTACTTC CASSFWAGGEETQYF
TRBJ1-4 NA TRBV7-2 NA TGTGCCAGCGGCAATCTGGGAGTAACTAATGAAAAACTGTTTTTT CASGNLGVTNEKLFF
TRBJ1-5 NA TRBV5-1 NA TGCGCCAGCAGCTTGGACAGCACTAGCAATCAGCCCCAGCATTTT CASSLDSTSNQPQHF
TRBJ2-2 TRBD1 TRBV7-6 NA TGTGCCAGCAGCTTAGAGGGGGCGGACACCGGGGAGCTGTTTTTT CASSLEGADTGELFF
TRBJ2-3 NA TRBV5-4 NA TGTGCCAGCAGCCTCGGTGGTGATACGCAGTATTTT CASSLGGDTQYF
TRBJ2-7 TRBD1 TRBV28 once TGTGCCAGCAGCGTTACAGGGGGCGGGATGAACGAGCAGTACTTC CASSVTGGGMNEQYF
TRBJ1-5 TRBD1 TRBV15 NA TGTGCCACCAGCAGAACAGGGGGCAATCAGCCCCAGCATTTT CATSRTGGNQPQHF
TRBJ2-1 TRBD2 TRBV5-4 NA TGTGCCAGCAGCGCGCAAAGCGGGGTGGAGGAGCAGTTCTTC CASSAQSGVEEQFF
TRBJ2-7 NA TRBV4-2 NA TGTGCCAGCAGCCAACAACCCCGGCTAGTTGGCACCTACGAGCAGTACTTC CASSQQPRLVGTYEQYF
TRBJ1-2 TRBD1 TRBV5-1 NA TGCGCCAGCAGCGTGCCTGGGACAGGGGGTTTGGACTATGGCTACACCTTC CASSVPGTGGLDYGYTF